The 30 T cell receptor beta chains in this list originate from one sample, sequenced in a study of blood T cell repertoires in COVID-19. Repertoires were generated with immunoSEQ multiplex PCR, while TCRdb's copy carries only in-frame clones and drops some. The sample lists 200,000 to 300,000 clones; around 90% were seen once. Material: peripheral blood. The receptor source for this set is a human donor in a cohort sampled during active COVID-19.

The rearrangement uses TRBV4-1 and TRBJ2-1; the match to TRBD2 covers 8 bases. The CDR3 length is 17 residues. Per germline, CDR1 MGHRA and CDR2 YSYEKL. J was trimmed by 4 bases and V by 0 bases; bases with no gene match: 8. In DNA form, the CDR3 reads TGCGCCAGCAGCCAAGAGGGGACTAGTTGGGGGTACAATGAGCAGTTCTTC. As protein: CASSQEGTSWGYNEQFF.

The V and J genes are TRBV10-3 and TRBJ2-2; 7 bases are a match to TRBD1. CDR3 size: 16 residues. Germline V gene lookup returns CDR1 ENHRY and CDR2 SYGVKD. V gave up 9 bases and J gave up 2 bases; unmatched junction bases: 12. CDR3 sequence reads: CAIPGHRGRNTGELFF. CDR3 in DNA: TGTGCCATTCCCGGGCACAGGGGTCGCAACACCGGGGAGCTGTTTTTT.

The V call is TRBV15, the J call TRBJ2-1; tentative D call: TRBD2 (5 bases). Germline V gene data show CDR1 as LNHNV and CDR2 as YYDKDF (reference sequence). V gave up 3 bases and J gave up 0 bases, with 15 bases separating them. CDR3 size: 17 residues. The CDR3 DNA reads as TGTGCCACCAGCAGCGAAGAGGGCCTTAGCTCCTACAATGAGCAGTTCTTC. It yields the protein CATSSEEGLSSYNEQFF.

The chain employs TRBV4-3 and TRBJ2-7, with TRBD1 matching 9 bases. The germline V gene has CDR1 LGHNA and CDR2 YSLEER. V gave up 0 bases and J gave up 3 bases; unmatched junction bases: 9. There are 17 residues in the CDR3. Written as DNA, the CDR3 is TGCGCCAGCAGCCAAGAAAGGGTGGGGACAGGGATCTACGAGCAGTACTTC. It is translated as CASSQERVGTGIYEQYF.

The V call is TRBV4-1, the J call TRBJ1-2; D is ambiguous. This CDR3 has 13 amino acids. Trimming stripped 4 bases from V and 8 bases from J, with 14 bases between. Germline loops: CDR1 MGHRA, CDR2 YSYEKL. The CDR3 region is CASSRLGGSGYTF. The DNA for the CDR3 is TGCGCCAGCAGCCGATTGGGAGGGTCCGGCTACACCTTC.

This chain links TRBV11-2 with TRBJ2-7, with D perhaps given as TRBD1 or TRBD2 (6 bases each). CDR3 size: 14 residues. CDR1 SGHAT and CDR2 FQNNGV come from the germline V gene. V was clipped by 5 bases and J by 7 bases, with 18 bases between them. The CDR3 nucleotides are TGTGCCAGCAGCATAGGGGGACGGGGGACGGAGCAGTACTTC. As protein: CASSIGGRGTEQYF.

This clone was picked up one time. The chain is built from TRBV12-3 or TRBV12-4 and TRBJ1-4; D uncertain. V shed 2 bases and J shed 7 bases, with 5 bases lying between them. The CDR3 covers 12 residues. The CDR3 loop is CASSLYGEKLFF. The CDR3 DNA reads as TGTGCCAGCAGTTTATACGGTGAAAAACTGTTTTTT.

The V call is TRBV5-6, the J call TRBJ2-1; 11 bases line up with TRBD2. The CDR3 runs 16 residues. Germline CDR1 and CDR2: SGHDT and YYEEEE. After removal of 4 bases from V and 6 bases from J, the junction contained 9 bases not matched to a gene. CDR3 region: CASSPPRLAGINEQFF. Here the CDR3 DNA reads TGTGCCAGCAGCCCTCCCCGACTAGCGGGGATCAATGAGCAGTTCTTC.

A word on this clone: Distinct nucleotide sequences in the sample also encode this CDR3. V gene TRBV7-2 combines with J gene TRBJ2-7; the D is unclear. CDR3 length: 13 amino acids. CDR1 and CDR2 (germline): SGHTA, FQGNSA. The germline V and J ends were trimmed by 1 base and 2 bases, with 6 bases remaining between them. The CDR3 DNA reads as TGTGCCAGCAGCTTAGATCGAGCCTACGAGCAGTACTTC. Its translation is CASSLDRAYEQYF.

This clone was observed a single time. As DNA, the CDR3 is TGTGCCAGCAGCTTTATACGTTCCACTAGCACAGATACGCAGTATTTT. Protein product: CASSFIRSTSTDTQYF. The chain employs TRBV7-2 and TRBJ2-3, with unresolved D. The germline V gene has CDR1 SGHTA and CDR2 FQGNSA. The ends were cut back, 3 bases at V and 0 bases at J, with 13 bases in the middle. This CDR3 has 16 amino acids.

This clone was detected only once. V usage is TRBV6-1 and J usage is TRBJ1-2; TRBD1 matches at 7 bases. The CDR3 consists of 14 residues. Germline CDR1 and CDR2: MNHNS and SASEGT. V dropped 2 bases and J dropped 9; count of bases not matched to a gene: 9. CDR3 DNA sequence: TGTGCCAGCAGTGAAACGGGACAGCCCGAGAGCTACACCTTC. Protein: CASSETGQPESYTF.

The chain joins TRBV6-2 or TRBV6-3 to TRBJ2-7, with D tentatively TRBD1 (6 bases). The CDR3 totals 14 residues. From germline, CDR1 is MNHEY and CDR2 SVGEGT. Trimming left V 6 bases short and J 5 bases short, with 17 bases between. In DNA form, the CDR3 reads TGTGCCAGCAGCGGGACACCGGGGATCCACGAGCAGTACTTC. Protein: CASSGTPGIHEQYF.

In its sample, this clone was seen once. This specimen includes other DNA sequences encoding the same CDR3. V is TRBV9 and J is TRBJ1-2, with 7 bases matching TRBD1. Trimming removed 2 bases from V and 3 bases from J; junction bases left unmatched: 1. Per germline, CDR1 SGDLS and CDR2 YYNGEE. The CDR3 runs 13 residues. The CDR3 sequence is CASSVGTDYGYTF. The CDR3 nucleotides read TGTGCCAGCAGCGTGGGGACAGACTATGGCTACACCTTC. The whole variable domain, remainder taken from reference TRBV9 and TRBJ1-2, is DSGVTQTPKHLITATGQRVTLRCSPRSGDLSVYWYQQSLDQGLQFLIQYYNGEERAKGNILERFSAQQFPDLHSELNLSSLELGDSALYFCASSVGTDYGYTFGSGTRLTVV.

This clone occurred once. V usage is TRBV10-3 and J usage is TRBJ2-5; D is possibly TRBD1 (8 bases). Germline values: CDR1 ENHRY, CDR2 SYGVKD. Trimming took 8 bases from V and 2 from J, leaving 15 bases between them. The CDR3 totals 14 residues. CDR3 loop: CAISDREGQETQYF. CDR3 nucleotides: TGTGCCATCTCGGACAGGGAGGGGCAAGAGACCCAGTACTTC.

The J gene is TRBJ2-6, the V gene TRBV3-1 (or the pseudogene TRBV3-2); D uncertain. V was trimmed by 1 base and J by 1 base, leaving 5 bases between them. The CDR3 contains 15 residues. Germline CDR1 LGHDT, CDR2 YNNKEL (reference sequence). CDR3 in amino acids: CASSQVRSGANVLTF. CDR3 nucleotide sequence: TGTGCCAGCAGCCAAGTGAGGTCTGGGGCCAACGTCCTGACTTTC.

CDR3 coding DNA: TGTGCCAGCAGCGGAAGGACTAGCGGCACAGATACGCAGTATTTT. It yields the protein CASSGRTSGTDTQYF. J is TRBJ2-3 and V is TRBV5-4; 9 bases fit TRBD2. V dropped 4 bases and J dropped 1; count of bases not matched to a gene: 4. The CDR3 length is 15 residues. Germline lookup yields CDR1 SGHNT and CDR2 YYREEE (reference sequence).

The rearrangement uses TRBV12-3 or TRBV12-4 and TRBJ1-1; D uncertain. Trimming pared 4 bases from V and 3 bases from J, leaving 9 bases between. There are 13 residues in the CDR3. CDR3 nucleotide sequence: TGTGCCAGCAGTTCCCCCGGGGACACTGAAGCTTTCTTT. Translated: CASSSPGDTEAFF.

This clone was counted ten times or more. J is TRBJ2-7 and V is TRBV5-6; D remains unclear. Per germline, CDR1 SGHDT and CDR2 YYEEEE. Trimming took off 2 bases at V and 3 bases at J, with 9 bases between the two ends. This CDR3 is 13 amino acids long. The CDR3 nucleotides are TGTGCCAGCAGCTTCAACTTTTACTACGAGCAGTACTTC. Translating it yields CASSFNFYYEQYF.

The V call is TRBV27, the J call TRBJ1-6, with 8 bases aligning to TRBD1. Germline V lookup: CDR1 MNHEY, CDR2 SMNVEV (reference sequence). Trimming at V came to 5 bases and at J to 8 bases, leaving 8 bases not matched to a gene. The CDR3 consists of 15 residues. The CDR3 reads CASSQTGVSHSPLHF. Here the CDR3 DNA reads TGTGCCAGCAGTCAGACAGGGGTATCGCATTCACCCCTCCACTTT.

This sequence joins TRBV7-2 and TRBJ1-2; D gene ambiguous. The CDR3 has 15 residues. V was cut by 1 base and J by 0 bases, with 9 bases left in between. Germline V gives CDR1 SGHTA, CDR2 FQGNSA. The CDR3 here is CASSLGAGSNYGYTF. The CDR3 nucleotides are TGTGCCAGCAGCTTAGGAGCAGGATCTAACTATGGCTACACCTTC.

The chain recombines TRBV11-3 with TRBJ2-2, with D possibly being TRBD1 (6 bases). V was clipped by 5 bases and J by 7 bases, with 8 bases between them. The CDR3 loop spans 12 amino acids. Germline CDR1 reads SGHNT; CDR2 reads YENEEA. In DNA, the CDR3 is TGTGCCAGCAGCCAGGGGAACGGGGAGCTGTTTTTT. Its protein is CASSQGNGELFF.

The CDR3 DNA sequence: TGCGCCAGCAGCCCCCTAGGGGACAGGGGACCCAATGAGCAGTTCTTC. Translation: CASSPLGDRGPNEQFF. The chain combines TRBV4-3 with TRBJ2-1, with 10 bases fitting TRBD1. This CDR3 region has 16 residues. Per germline, CDR1 LGHNA and CDR2 YSLEER. Losses at the gene ends were 4 bases for V and 6 bases for J; bases not matched to a gene: 9.

The sample holds one count of this clone. V usage is TRBV6-5 and J usage is TRBJ1-2, with TRBD1 identical over 10 bases. In germline, CDR1 is MNHEY, CDR2 SVGAGI. V lost 4 bases and J lost 3; bases outside the gene matches: 2. The CDR3 extends over 14 amino acids. CDR3 DNA: TGTGCCAGCAGTTTCGGGACAGGGGACTATGGCTACACCTTC. Its protein is CASSFGTGDYGYTF.

Details on this clone: Germline and junction disagree at one end, which may indicate a read error. The rearrangement uses TRBV7-7 and TRBJ1-1, with D possibly matching TRBD1 (5 bases). Germline assignment: CDR1 SSHAT and CDR2 FNYEAQ (reference sequence). The CDR3 length is 16 residues. The CDR3 nucleotides are TGTGCTAGCAGCAAACTGACAGCCACCATGAACACTGAAGCTTTCTTT. Translation gives CASSKLTATMNTEAFF.

The chain is built from TRBV5-1 and TRBJ2-7, with TRBD1 as a possible D gene (6 bases). The ends were cut back, 4 bases at V and 6 bases at J, with 14 bases in the middle. CDR1 is SGHRS and CDR2 is YFSETQ in the germline V gene. CDR3 length: 13 residues. The CDR3 is CASSQRDISEQYF. The CDR3 nucleotides are TGCGCCAGCAGCCAGAGGGACATTAGCGAGCAGTACTTC.

The chain employs TRBV4-3 and TRBJ2-3; no definite D call. Trimming removed 2 bases at V and 4 bases at J, with 7 bases between. There are 13 residues in the CDR3. The germline V gene has CDR1 LGHNA and CDR2 YSLEER. CDR3 sequence: CASSQSRADTQYF. As DNA, the CDR3 is TGCGCCAGCAGCCAATCTAGAGCAGATACGCAGTATTTT.

The V call is TRBV30, the J call TRBJ2-7; D not certain. Per the germline V gene, CDR1 is GTSNPN and CDR2 is SVGIG (reference sequence). The CDR3 totals 12 residues. The V gene lost 0 bases and the J gene lost 3 bases, with 6 bases spanning the gap. In nucleotides, the CDR3 is TGTGCCTGGAGTGTGTCCCTCTACGAGCAGTACTTC. Protein product: CAWSVSLYEQYF. The complete variable domain, with remaining parts taken from reference TRBV30 and TRBJ2-7, reads SQTIHQWPATLVQPVGSPLSLECTVEGTSNPNLYWYRQAAGRGLQLLFYSVGIGQISSEVPQNLSASRPQDRQFILSSKKLLLSDSGFYLCAWSVSLYEQYFGPGTRLTVT.

A word on this clone: This same CDR3 is encoded by further DNA sequences in the sample. This sequence joins TRBV19 and TRBJ2-7; 10 nucleotides align to TRBD1. The CDR3 contains 14 residues. The V gene end was trimmed by 7 bases and the J gene end by 1 base; junction bases not matched to a gene: 4. The V gene's germline CDR1 is LNHDA and CDR2 SQIVND (reference sequence). In nucleotides, the CDR3 is TGTGCCAGTACCCCGGGACAGGGGTCCTACGAGCAGTACTTC. Protein sequence: CASTPGQGSYEQYF.

CDR3 amino acids: CASSLGRITTNEKLFF. Here the CDR3 DNA reads TGTGCCAGCAGCTTAGGGCGGATAACAACTAATGAAAAACTGTTTTTT. This chain uses TRBV7-2 with TRBJ1-4; D not certain. Trimming stripped 1 base from V and 0 bases from J, with 9 bases between. This CDR3 has 16 residues. Germline V lookup: CDR1 SGHTA, CDR2 FQGNSA.

The chain recombines TRBV5-1 with TRBJ2-3, with 7 bases aligning to TRBD2. This CDR3 spans 18 amino acids. J was trimmed by 0 bases and V by 1 base; bases with no gene match: 11. Per germline, CDR1 SGHRS and CDR2 YFSETQ. CDR3: CASSLLRGSLTSTDTQYF. The CDR3 coding sequence is TGCGCCAGCAGCTTGTTGCGGGGGTCACTTACTAGCACAGATACGCAGTATTTT.